These 6 T cell receptor beta chains were sequenced from one sample in a study of response to subunit inactivated influenza vaccine. A single record per CDR3 protein comes from TCRdb applying MiXCR to the RT-PCR reads. The data contain about 800,000 distinct CDR3 sequences, less than 25% of them singletons. Sequenced material: PBMCs from blood, taken roughly 5 days after vaccination. These receptors came from a middle-aged man who received an inactivated influenza vaccine.

The chain carries TRBV14 and TRBJ2-5; 9 bases agree with TRBD2. There are 16 residues in the CDR3. The V and J ends lost 4 bases and 5 bases, in that order; junction bases with no gene match: 11. Germline-derived CDR1 and CDR2 are SGHDN and FVKESK. The CDR3 DNA reads as TGTGCCAGCAGCCCGAGAGGGCTAGCGGGGATGGAGACCCAGTACTTC. Protein sequence: CASSPRGLAGMETQYF.

This rearrangement joins TRBV29-1 to TRBJ2-7; D is undetermined. The CDR3 loop spans 16 amino acids. Trimming stripped 3 bases from V and 0 bases from J, with 18 bases between. Germline CDR1 SQVTM, CDR2 ANQGSEA. Here the CDR3 DNA reads TGCAGCGTTGAGCTAAGTGATTCACCGAGCTCCTACGAGCAGTACTTC. It translates to CSVELSDSPSSYEQYF.

The chain couples TRBV6-5 to TRBJ1-1; 7 bases agree with TRBD1. With 2 bases clipped from V and 8 bases from J, the junction kept 8 bases outside the gene matches. Germline V gene lookup returns CDR1 MNHEY and CDR2 SVGAGI. This CDR3 region has 14 residues. As DNA, the CDR3 is TGTGCCAGCAGTTACGCGACAGGGATGGCCGAAGCTTTCTTT. Its protein product is CASSYATGMAEAFF.

This clonotype was counted at least ten times. The chain uses TRBV10-3 and TRBJ2-2; 12 nucleotides match TRBD2. The CDR3 is 14 amino acids. V trimming: 8 bases; J trimming: 7 bases; junction bases outside the gene matches: 5. Germline values: CDR1 ENHRY, CDR2 SYGVKD. For the CDR3, the DNA is TGTGCCATCTCGCTAGCGGGAGGGGTCGGGGAGCTGTTTTTT. Its protein product is CAISLAGGVGELFF.

The J gene is TRBJ1-4, the V gene TRBV25-1; 7 bases match TRBD1. J gave up 7 bases and V 0 bases, and 5 bases lay outside the gene matches. CDR1 and CDR2 (germline): MGHDK, SYGVNS. This CDR3 contains 15 residues. The CDR3 DNA is TGTGCCAGCAGTGAATATTGGGGACAGATTGAAAAACTGTTTTTT. The encoded protein is CASSEYWGQIEKLFF.

Turning to this clonotype: The junction differs from germline at one of its ends, possibly a read error. The V gene is TRBV4-3, the J gene TRBJ2-2; tentatively, D is TRBD1 (6 bases). The CDR3 extends over 18 amino acids. Germline-derived CDR1 and CDR2 are LGHNA and YSLEER. The CDR3 sequence: CASSQEQGIRSNTGDLFF. CDR3 nucleotides: TGCGCCAGCAGCCAGGAACAGGGAATTCGGTCGAACACCGGGGACCTGTTTTTT.